Sequencing of this T cell receptor beta chain was carried out in a study of blood T cell repertoires in COVID-19. The overall study: Samples came from the United States, Italy and Spain, spanning acute and convalescent COVID-19. From T cells, B-cell-depleted T cells, or PBMCs came the material, which was cDNA or gDNA.

This CDR3 comprises 12 residues. From germline, CDR1 is SGHNT and CDR2 YYREEE (reference sequence). The V end was cut by 4 bases, the J end by 4 bases, with 8 bases between. The Seattle patients joined while their infection was active and were tracked longitudinally afterward. As processed by the authors: Nucleated cell number was recorded as an estimate derived from reference gene primer amplification. Assay: immunoSEQ multiplex PCR; the TCRdb copy retains only in-frame clones and omits some. For V, J and clone size, that table is used; D and trimming come from the DNA. The data contain around 35,000 clones, roughly 80% of them singletons.

The source of this sequence is a man between 65 and 80 years old with COVID-19, enrolled during active disease. Sequenced: peripheral blood. The chain employs TRBV5-4 and TRBJ1-2, with D possibly being TRBD1 (5 bases). The DNA of the CDR3 is TGTGCCAGCAGCCCCGACAGCTATGGCTACACCTTC. Its protein is CASSPDSYGYTF.